Described below is a single T cell receptor (beta chain) sequence and its context. Its specificity is unknown. This record comes from a study of OX40 agonist ivuxolimab in advanced cancers. Study background: Every 2 weeks, patients received ivuxolimab intravenously, dosed at 0.01 to 10 mg/kg.

The CDR3 has 16 residues. CDR1 is MNHEY and CDR2 is SVGAGI in the germline V gene. V lost 4 bases and J lost 7, with 17 bases in between. Points from the study as a whole: In a subset of nonresponders, normalized T-cell clonal expansion was also low. Clones of CD4+ and CD8+ blood T cells grew by week 6 at doses of 0.1 to 3.0 mg/kg.

Libraries were prepared by immunoSEQ multiplex PCR; TCRdb keeps only in-frame clonotypes and omits some of them. The table includes about 77,000 clones, roughly 80% detected once. The chain employs TRBV6-5 and TRBJ1-6, with D unresolved. The sample consisted of CD4+ or CD8+ T cells sorted from blood, taken in a trial of the OX40 agonist ivuxolimab. The origin of this receptor is an adult with an advanced solid tumor such as melanoma, head and neck, liver or kidney cancer. In DNA, the CDR3 is TGTGCCAGCAGTTCCCGTGTTGGCAGGCCAAATTCACCCCTCCACTTT. Residues: CASSSRVGRPNSPLHF.